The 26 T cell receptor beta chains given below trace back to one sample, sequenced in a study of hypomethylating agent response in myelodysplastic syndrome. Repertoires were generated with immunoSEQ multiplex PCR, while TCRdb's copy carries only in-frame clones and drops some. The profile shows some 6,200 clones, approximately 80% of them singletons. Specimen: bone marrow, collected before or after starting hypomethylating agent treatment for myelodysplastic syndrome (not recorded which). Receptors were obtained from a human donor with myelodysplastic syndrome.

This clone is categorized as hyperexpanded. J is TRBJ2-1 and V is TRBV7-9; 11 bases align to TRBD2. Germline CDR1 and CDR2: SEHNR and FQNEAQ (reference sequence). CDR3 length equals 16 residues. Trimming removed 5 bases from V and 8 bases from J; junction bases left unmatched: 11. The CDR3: CASSELTSGAGDEQFF. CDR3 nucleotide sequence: TGTGCCAGCAGCGAACTGACTAGCGGGGCTGGGGATGAGCAGTTCTTC.

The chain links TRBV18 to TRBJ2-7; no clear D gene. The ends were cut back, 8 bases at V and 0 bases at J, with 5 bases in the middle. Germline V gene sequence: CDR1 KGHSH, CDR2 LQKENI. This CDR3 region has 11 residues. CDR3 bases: TGTGCCAGCCTTAGCTCCTACGAGCAGTACTTC. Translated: CASLSSYEQYF.

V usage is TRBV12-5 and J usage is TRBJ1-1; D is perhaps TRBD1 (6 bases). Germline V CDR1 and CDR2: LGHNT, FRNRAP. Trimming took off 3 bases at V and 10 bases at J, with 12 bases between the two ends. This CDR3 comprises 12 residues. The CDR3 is CASGLGPDRAFF. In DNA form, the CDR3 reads TGTGCTAGTGGTTTAGGCCCGGACAGAGCTTTCTTT. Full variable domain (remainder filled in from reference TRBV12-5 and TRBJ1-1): DARVTQTPRHKVTEMGQEVTMRCQPILGHNTVFWYRQTMMQGLELLAYFRNRAPLDDSGMPKDRFSAEMPDATLATLKIQPSEPRDSAVYFCASGLGPDRAFFGQGTRLTVV.

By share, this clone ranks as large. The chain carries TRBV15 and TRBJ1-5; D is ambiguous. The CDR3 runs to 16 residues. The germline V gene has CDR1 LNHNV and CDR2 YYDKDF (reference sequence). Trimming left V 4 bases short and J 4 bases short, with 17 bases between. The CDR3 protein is CATSIQHRSPNQPQHF. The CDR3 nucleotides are TGTGCCACCAGCATCCAACACCGGTCCCCTAATCAGCCCCAGCATTTT.

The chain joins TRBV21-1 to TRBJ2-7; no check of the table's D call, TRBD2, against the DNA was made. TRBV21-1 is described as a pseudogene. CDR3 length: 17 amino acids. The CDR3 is CASTGTSGRKRTYEQYF. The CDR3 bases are TGTGCCAGCACCGGGACTAGCGGGAGGAAGAGGACCTACGAGCAGTACTTC.

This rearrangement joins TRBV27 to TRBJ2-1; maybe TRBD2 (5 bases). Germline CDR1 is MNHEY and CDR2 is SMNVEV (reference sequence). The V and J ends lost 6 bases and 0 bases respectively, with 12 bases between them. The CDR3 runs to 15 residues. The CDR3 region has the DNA TGTGCCAGCAGCCCTAGCCCTAGCTCCTACAATGAGCAGTTCTTC. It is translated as CASSPSPSSYNEQFF.

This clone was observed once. CDR3 bases: TGTGCCAGCAGTTCCGGAGTAGCGCCTTACAATGAGCAGTTCTTC. Its translation: CASSSGVAPYNEQFF. The chain uses TRBV6-5 and TRBJ2-1; D may be TRBD2 (5 bases). The V end was cut by 4 bases, the J end by 4 bases, with 14 bases between. The CDR3 totals 15 residues. Germline assignment: CDR1 MNHEY and CDR2 SVGAGI.

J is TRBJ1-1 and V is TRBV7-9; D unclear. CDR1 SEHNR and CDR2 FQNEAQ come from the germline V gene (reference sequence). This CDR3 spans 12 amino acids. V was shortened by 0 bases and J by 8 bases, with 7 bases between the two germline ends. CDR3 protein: CASSLANLEAFF. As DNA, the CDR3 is TGTGCCAGCAGCTTAGCGAACCTAGAAGCTTTCTTT.

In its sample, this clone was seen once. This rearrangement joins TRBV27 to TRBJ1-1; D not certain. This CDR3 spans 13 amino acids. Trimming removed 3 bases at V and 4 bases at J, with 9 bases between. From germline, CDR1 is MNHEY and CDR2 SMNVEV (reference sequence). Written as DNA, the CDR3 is TGTGCCAGCAGTTTGACCTTGTCCACTGAAGCTTTCTTT. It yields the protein CASSLTLSTEAFF.

The CDR3 spells CASRDETYYEQYF. The CDR3 DNA follows: TGCGCCAGCAGGGACGAGACTTACTACGAGCAGTACTTC. The chain employs TRBV5-1 and TRBJ2-7, with D uncertain. The V and J ends lost 5 bases and 3 bases respectively, with 12 bases between them. CDR1 is SGHRS and CDR2 is YFSETQ in the germline V gene. The length of the CDR3 is 13 residues.

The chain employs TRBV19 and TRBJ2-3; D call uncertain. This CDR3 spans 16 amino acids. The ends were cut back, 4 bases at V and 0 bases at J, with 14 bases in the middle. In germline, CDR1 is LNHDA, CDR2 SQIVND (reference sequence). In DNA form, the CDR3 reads TGTGCCAGTAGTAACCTAATGCTCGCCAGCACAGATACGCAGTATTTT. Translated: CASSNLMLASTDTQYF.

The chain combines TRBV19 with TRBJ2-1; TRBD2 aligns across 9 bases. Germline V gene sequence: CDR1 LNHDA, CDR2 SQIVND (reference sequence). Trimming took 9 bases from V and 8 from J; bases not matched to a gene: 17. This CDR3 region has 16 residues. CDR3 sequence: CASRRRGGGAVDEQFF. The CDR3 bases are TGTGCCAGCCGGCGGCGGGGCGGGGGGGCAGTGGATGAGCAGTTCTTC.

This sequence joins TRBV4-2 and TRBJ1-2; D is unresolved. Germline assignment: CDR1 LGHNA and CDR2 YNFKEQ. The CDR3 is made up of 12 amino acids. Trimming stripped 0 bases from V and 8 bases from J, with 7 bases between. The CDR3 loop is CASSQDGVGYTF. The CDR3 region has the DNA TGTGCCAGCAGCCAAGATGGGGTCGGCTACACCTTC.

In DNA, the CDR3 is TGTGCCAGCTTGGGACAGGGGAAGGGCTCACCCCTCCACTTT. Encoded protein: CASLGQGKGSPLHF. The chain combines TRBV19 with TRBJ1-6; 10 positions agree with TRBD1. Trimming at V came to 9 bases and at J to 10 bases, leaving 9 bases not matched to a gene. Germline loops: CDR1 LNHDA, CDR2 SQIVND (reference sequence). The CDR3 contains 14 residues.

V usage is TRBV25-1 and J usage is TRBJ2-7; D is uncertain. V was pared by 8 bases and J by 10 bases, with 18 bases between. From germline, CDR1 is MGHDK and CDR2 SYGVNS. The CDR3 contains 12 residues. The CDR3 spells CASAIGKGEQYF. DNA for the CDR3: TGTGCCAGCGCAATAGGAAAGGGCGAACAGTACTTC.

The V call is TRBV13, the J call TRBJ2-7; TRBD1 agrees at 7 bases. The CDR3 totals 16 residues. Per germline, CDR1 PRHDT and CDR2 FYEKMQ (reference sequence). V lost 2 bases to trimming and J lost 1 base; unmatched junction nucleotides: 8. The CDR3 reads CASSLTIGTASYEQYF. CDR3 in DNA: TGTGCCAGCAGCTTAACAATCGGGACAGCTTCCTACGAGCAGTACTTC. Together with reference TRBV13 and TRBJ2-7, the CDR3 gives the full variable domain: AAGVIQSPRHLIKEKRETATLKCYPIPRHDTVYWYQQGPGQDPQFLISFYEKMQSDKGSIPDRFSAQQFSDYHSELNMSSLELGDSALYFCASSLTIGTASYEQYFGPGTRLTVT.

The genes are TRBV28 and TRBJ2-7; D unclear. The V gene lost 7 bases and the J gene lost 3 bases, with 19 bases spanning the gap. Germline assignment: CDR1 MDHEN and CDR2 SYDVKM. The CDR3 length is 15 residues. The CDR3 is CASTLERADDYEQYF. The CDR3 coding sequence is TGTGCCAGCACTCTAGAACGGGCGGACGACTACGAGCAGTACTTC.

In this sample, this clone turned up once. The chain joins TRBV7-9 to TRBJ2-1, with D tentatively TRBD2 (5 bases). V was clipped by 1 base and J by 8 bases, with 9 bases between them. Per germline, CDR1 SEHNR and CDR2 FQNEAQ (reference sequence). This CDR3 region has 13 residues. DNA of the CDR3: TGTGCCAGCAGCTTAGAGTGGGGAGATGAGCAGTTCTTC. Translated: CASSLEWGDEQFF.

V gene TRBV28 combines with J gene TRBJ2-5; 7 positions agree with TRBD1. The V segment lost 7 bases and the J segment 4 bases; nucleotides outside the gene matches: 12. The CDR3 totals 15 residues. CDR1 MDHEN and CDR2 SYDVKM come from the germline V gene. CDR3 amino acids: CASKLPAGGSETQYF. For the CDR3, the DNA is TGTGCCAGCAAACTCCCGGCAGGGGGATCAGAGACCCAGTACTTC.

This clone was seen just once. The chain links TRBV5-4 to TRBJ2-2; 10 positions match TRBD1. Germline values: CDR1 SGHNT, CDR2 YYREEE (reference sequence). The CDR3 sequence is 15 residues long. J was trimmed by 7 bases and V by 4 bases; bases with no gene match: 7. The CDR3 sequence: CASSPPGQGHGELFF. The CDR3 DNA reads TGTGCCAGCAGCCCTCCGGGACAGGGGCACGGGGAGCTGTTTTTT.

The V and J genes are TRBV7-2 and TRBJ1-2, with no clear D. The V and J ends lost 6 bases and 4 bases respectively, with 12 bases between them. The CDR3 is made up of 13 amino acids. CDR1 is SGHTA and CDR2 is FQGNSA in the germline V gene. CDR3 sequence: CASSQGLIYGYTF. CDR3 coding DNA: TGTGCCAGCAGTCAAGGTCTCATCTATGGCTACACCTTC.

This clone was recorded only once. The CDR3 loop is CASSIQETQYF. CDR3 DNA: TGTGCCAGCAGCATCCAAGAGACCCAGTACTTC. The gene calls are TRBV11-3 and TRBJ2-5; D uncertain. CDR3 length: 11 residues. Germline-derived CDR1 and CDR2 are SGHNT and YENEEA. V gave up 5 bases and J gave up 1 base, with 2 bases separating them.

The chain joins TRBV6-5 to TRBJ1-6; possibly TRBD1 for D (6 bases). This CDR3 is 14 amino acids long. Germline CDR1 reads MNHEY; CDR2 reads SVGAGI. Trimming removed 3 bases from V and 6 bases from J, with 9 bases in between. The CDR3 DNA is TGTGCCAGCAGTTATCGGGGGCCTAATTCACCCCTCCACTTT. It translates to CASSYRGPNSPLHF.

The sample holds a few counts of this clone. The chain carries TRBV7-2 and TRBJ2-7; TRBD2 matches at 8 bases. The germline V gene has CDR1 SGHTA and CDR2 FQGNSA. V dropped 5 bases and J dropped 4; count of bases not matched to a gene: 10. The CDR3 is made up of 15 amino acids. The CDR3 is CASSRWASGLYEQYF. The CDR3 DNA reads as TGTGCCAGCAGCCGATGGGCTAGCGGGTTATACGAGCAGTACTTC.

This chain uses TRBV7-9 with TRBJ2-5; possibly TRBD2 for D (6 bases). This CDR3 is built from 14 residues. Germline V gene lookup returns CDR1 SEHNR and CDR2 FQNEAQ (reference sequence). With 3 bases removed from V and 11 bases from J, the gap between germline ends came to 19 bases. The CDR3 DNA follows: TGTGCCAGCAGCTTGTACCGGGACTCCCTGAAGCAGTACTTC. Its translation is CASSLYRDSLKQYF.

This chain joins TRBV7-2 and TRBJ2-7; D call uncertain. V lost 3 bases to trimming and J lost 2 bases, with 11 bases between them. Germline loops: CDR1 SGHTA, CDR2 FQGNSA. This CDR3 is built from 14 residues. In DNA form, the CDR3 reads TGTGCCAGCAGCTTGGTCCTAGGCCCCTACGAGCAGTACTTC. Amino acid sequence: CASSLVLGPYEQYF.